This T cell receptor (beta chain) was profiled in a study of blood T cell repertoires in COVID-19. Sequencing used immunoSEQ multiplex PCR; TCRdb keeps in-frame clones, though not all of them. Of 130,000 or so clones listed, around 89% are singletons. This receptor was identified in a man between 60 and 70 years old with COVID-19, enrolled during active disease. The source material was peripheral blood.

The CDR3 loop is CASSLQRGGPYEQYF. The CDR3 nucleotides read TGTGCCAGCAGCTTACAGCGGGGGGGCCCCTACGAGCAGTACTTC. This chain links TRBV7-3 with TRBJ2-7; TRBD2 matches 10 bases. CDR1 is SGHTA and CDR2 is FQGTGA in the germline V gene. This CDR3 has 15 amino acids. The J segment lost 2 bases and the V segment lost 2 bases, leaving 3 bases of the junction unmatched.